The TCR beta chain under discussion was sequenced for a study of shared clonotypes between healthy human individuals. V shed 3 bases and J 9 bases; nucleotides not matched to a gene: 8. Germline CDR1 is MGHRA and CDR2 is YSYEKL. There are 15 residues in the CDR3. Sequencing was performed with immunoSEQ multiplex PCR; in TCRdb, only in-frame clones are kept and a portion is missing. The sample shows hundreds of thousands of clones, around 97% of them seen only once. Sequenced sample: naive CD4+ T cells sorted from blood. Documented subset: CD45RA+ positively selected. The chain recombines TRBV4-1 with TRBJ1-6, with 7 bases fitting TRBD1. This TCR was recovered from a woman aged 25 to 39 in good health. The DNA for the CDR3 is TGCGCCAGCAGCCACGGGGACAGCCCTCGTTCACCCCTCCACTTT. This sequence encodes CASSHGDSPRSPLHF.